A selection of T cell receptor beta chains follows, all from one sample in a study of T cells in Graves' hyperthyroidism and ophthalmopathy. TCRdb reprocessed the multiplex PCR reads with MiXCR, giving one entry per CDR3 protein. The sample shows around 760,000 distinct CDR3 sequences, 35% of them seen only once. Sequencing was done on a sample of blood. The receptors shown here come from a middle-aged woman with Graves' hyperthyroidism. The CDR3 runs from the conserved cysteine through the conserved F or W. Fields, in order: clone size, D gene, V gene, J gene, CDR3 DNA, CDR3 protein. A D gene is named only where the DNA matches it firmly. Where a row states a size, it is once, few, many or the class of an expanded clone; other rows omit it.

many	NA	TRBV19	TRBJ2-7	TGTGCCAGTACCGGTCCCCCATACCACGAGCAGTACTTC	CASTGPPYHEQYF
NA	TRBD1	TRBV20-1	TRBJ2-7	TGCAGTGCTGCCGACAGGGTGGGCGAGCAGTACTTC	CSAADRVGEQYF
few	TRBD1	TRBV20-1	TRBJ2-7	TGCAGTGCTAGCCTGACAGGGGGACTCCCCTACGAGCAGTACTTC	CSASLTGGLPYEQYF
NA	NA	TRBV28	TRBJ2-7	TGTGCCAGCAAGACCGCGTTGGAGGTAGCCTCCTACGAGCAGTACTTC	CASKTALEVASYEQYF
few	NA	TRBV7-9	TRBJ1-4	TGTGCCAGCAGCCCGGGAGGGGGGGTGACTAATGAAAAACTGTTTTTT	CASSPGGGVTNEKLFF
many	TRBD2	TRBV2	TRBJ2-7	TGTGCCAGCCTGAAGGGGACTAGCGGGGCCAACGAGCAGTACTTC	CASLKGTSGANEQYF
many	NA	TRBV7-2	TRBJ2-7	TGTGCCAGCAGCAAGCCGCCGGGACAAGCCTACGAGCAGTACTTC	CASSKPPGQAYEQYF
few	TRBD2	TRBV7-8	TRBJ2-7	TGTGCCAGCAGCTCGAGGACTAGCGGGACCGGGGAGCAGTACTTC	CASSSRTSGTGEQYF
NA	NA	TRBV4-1	TRBJ1-3	TGCGCCAGCAGCCAAGGTCCCGACTCTGGAAACACCATATATTTT	CASSQGPDSGNTIYF
NA	TRBD2	TRBV5-1	TRBJ2-5	TGCGCCAGCGGAATAGGGACTAGCGGGGGGAAAGAGACCCAGTACTTC	CASGIGTSGGKETQYF
NA	NA	TRBV6-6	TRBJ2-5	TGTGCCAGCAGTTACTGGGCTAACCAAGAGACCCAGTACTTC	CASSYWANQETQYF
once	NA	TRBV6-5	TRBJ1-1	TGTGCCGGCAGTTACTCGACTTCGGACAGATATAACACTGAAGCTTTCTTT	CAGSYSTSDRYNTEAFF
NA	NA	TRBV11-2	TRBJ1-5	TGTGCCAGCAGCTCCGTGCTGGGGGATCAGCCCCAGCATTTT	CASSSVLGDQPQHF
NA	TRBD2	TRBV7-9	TRBJ2-3	TGTGCCAGCAGCTCCCGCGGGGGAGTAACAGATACGCAGTATTTT	CASSSRGGVTDTQYF
many	TRBD1	TRBV10-3	TRBJ1-2	TGTGCCATCAGTGGAGGACAGGGCGGTTCCTATGGCTACACCTTC	CAISGGQGGSYGYTF
NA	NA	TRBV7-2	TRBJ2-5	TGTGCCAGCAGCCTAGGGACGGTTAGGGGTATGCGCGAGACCCAGTACTTC	CASSLGTVRGMRETQYF
many	NA	TRBV29-1	TRBJ1-1	TGCAGCGTTGGAAGTACGTACACTGAAGCTTTCTTT	CSVGSTYTEAFF
NA	TRBD1	TRBV20-1	TRBJ2-7	TGCAGTGCTAGTCCACGGACAGGGGACGAGCAGTACTTC	CSASPRTGDEQYF
NA	TRBD1	TRBV12-3/TRBV12-4	TRBJ1-1	TGTGCCAGCACCCTGGGGGACAGGGCGGCTGAAGCTTTCTTT	CASTLGDRAAEAFF
few	NA	TRBV6-2/TRBV6-3	TRBJ1-5	TGTGCCAGCAGTTACTCGTGGGTCCAGCCCCAGCATTTT	CASSYSWVQPQHF
many	NA	TRBV16	TRBJ1-1	TGTGCCAGGACCCAGGGAAGCACTGAAGCTTTCTTT	CARTQGSTEAFF
many	TRBD1	TRBV7-2	TRBJ1-1	TGTGCCAGCAGCTTTGGACAGGGCCAGGATGCTTTCTTT	CASSFGQGQDAFF
many	NA	TRBV7-2	TRBJ2-7	TGTGCCAGCAGCAGAATGGGGGGGCCCGAGCAGTACTTC	CASSRMGGPEQYF
NA	TRBD1	TRBV7-2	TRBJ1-4	TGCGCCAGCAGCCAAGATAGGGCAGGGGGTGCGATGGGGGTAAATGAAAAACTGTTTTTT	CASSQDRAGGAMGVNEKLFF
many	NA	TRBV20-1	TRBJ2-7	TGCAGTGCTAGGCGCCGGTCGGACGGCGAGCAGTACTTC	CSARRRSDGEQYF
many	NA	TRBV7-2	TRBJ1-6	TGTGCCAGCAGCGAGGGACGGGGTTCACCCCTCCACTTT	CASSEGRGSPLHF
NA	NA	TRBV7-8	TRBJ1-5	TGTGCCAGCCTCCAGGGAGGGGATCAGCCCCAGCATTTT	CASLQGGDQPQHF
NA	NA	TRBV5-5	TRBJ1-3	TGTGCCAGCAGCCAAAACCCCCAGGGCTCTGGAAACACCATATATTTT	CASSQNPQGSGNTIYF
NA	NA	TRBV7-9	TRBJ1-1	TGTGCCAGCAGCTTCGTCAGGGCGACCTTGAACACTGAAGCTTTCTTT	CASSFVRATLNTEAFF
NA	NA	TRBV7-9	TRBJ2-7	TGTGCCAGCAGCTTGGTTGGCAGACCCTCCTACGAGCAGTACTTC	CASSLVGRPSYEQYF
NA	TRBD1	TRBV20-1	TRBJ1-2	TGCAGTGCTAGACCGGGACAGGTGGGGCTGAGGGGCGGCTACACCTTC	CSARPGQVGLRGGYTF
few	NA	TRBV19	TRBJ2-7	TGTGCCAGTAGTCGGACAGACGTCTACGAGCAGTACTTC	CASSRTDVYEQYF
NA	TRBD2	TRBV7-2	TRBJ2-3	TGTGCCAGCAGCCCCTCGGGGGCGGGGGGGCTTCCAGATACGCAGTATTTT	CASSPSGAGGLPDTQYF
few	TRBD2	TRBV7-2	TRBJ2-7	TGTGCCAGCAGCGCTAGCGGCGGGGGGTTCTACGAGCAGTACTTC	CASSASGGGFYEQYF
NA	TRBD1	TRBV7-6	TRBJ2-3	TGTGCCAGCAGAGGGACAGGGGGCACAGATACGCAGTATTTT	CASRGTGGTDTQYF
many	TRBD1	TRBV5-1	TRBJ1-6	TGCGCCAGCAGCTTCGACAGGGGGGATGGCTCACCCCTCCACTTT	CASSFDRGDGSPLHF
many	TRBD1	TRBV6-5	TRBJ1-4	TGTGCCAGCAGTTCCTACAGGGGATACGGCACTAATGAAAAACTGTTTTTT	CASSSYRGYGTNEKLFF
many	NA	TRBV7-8	TRBJ1-4	TGTGCCAGCAGCTTATCTCCTGGAAATGGTGTAAAACTGTTTTTT	CASSLSPGNGVKLFF
NA	NA	TRBV28	TRBJ2-5	TGTGCCAGCAGTTTAATCCCCACAACCCTGGAGACCCAGTACTTC	CASSLIPTTLETQYF
NA	TRBD1	TRBV24-1	TRBJ1-5	TGTGCCACCAGTGATCCGACAGGGGGAGAGACCCAGCATTTT	CATSDPTGGETQHF
many	NA	TRBV7-9	TRBJ2-7	TGTGCCAGCAGCTCAGTGCTACAGGGAAACGAGCAGTACTTC	CASSSVLQGNEQYF
NA	NA	TRBV6-5	TRBJ1-1	TGTGCCAGCAGTCTCACGGCCTGGGGAACTGAAGCTTTCTTT	CASSLTAWGTEAFF
many	NA	TRBV20-1	TRBJ1-4	TGCAGTGCTACTGGGGCAACTAATGAAAAACTGTTTTTT	CSATGATNEKLFF
NA	TRBD1	TRBV20-1	TRBJ2-7	TGCAGTGCGCGGCTAACGACAGGGAACTCCTACGAGCAGTACTTC	CSARLTTGNSYEQYF
NA	NA	TRBV7-9	TRBJ1-2	TGTGCCAGCAGGGGCAACTCTGGCTACACCTTC	CASRGNSGYTF
NA	NA	TRBV7-8	TRBJ1-1	TGCGCCAGCAGCCAAGATTTCTCGGGGCCGGTAACGGGTAGGGCAGCTGAAGCTTTCTTT	CASSQDFSGPVTGRAAEAFF